Reported below is one T cell receptor (beta chain). Original processing notes: Reference gene primer amplification gave nucleated cell count estimates. TCRdb keeps only in-frame clones here, not all; method: immunoSEQ multiplex PCR. That table furnishes V, J and clone size, whereas the DNA furnished D and trimming. This sample has 140,000 to 150,000 clones; 80% to 90% occur once, and the top ten carry about 1.7%. This sample is drawn from a study of blood T cell repertoires in COVID-19. Study-wide background: Collection of acute and convalescent COVID-19 samples took place in the United States, Italy and Spain.

The CDR3 covers 15 residues. Germline V gene data show CDR1 as LNHDA and CDR2 as SQIVND (reference sequence). V shed 4 bases and J 4 bases; nucleotides not matched to a gene: 6. The J gene is TRBJ1-5, the V gene TRBV19, with TRBD1 matching 8 bases. Sample: peripheral blood. This receptor was identified in a woman aged 50 to 60 with acute or convalescent COVID-19. CDR3 amino acids: CASSTYRGDNQPQHF. As DNA, the CDR3 is TGTGCCAGTAGTACCTACAGGGGGGATAATCAGCCCCAGCATTTT.